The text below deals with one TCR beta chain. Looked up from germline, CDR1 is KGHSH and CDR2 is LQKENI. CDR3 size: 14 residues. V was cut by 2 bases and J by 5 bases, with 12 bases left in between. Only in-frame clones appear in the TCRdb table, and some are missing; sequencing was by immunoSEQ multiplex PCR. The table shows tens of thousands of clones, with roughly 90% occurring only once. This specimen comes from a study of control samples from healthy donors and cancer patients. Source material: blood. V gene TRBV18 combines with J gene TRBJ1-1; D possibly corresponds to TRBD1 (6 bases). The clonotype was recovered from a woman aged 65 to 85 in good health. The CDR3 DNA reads TGTGCCAGCTCACCAGGCAGGGGCATGACTGAAGCTTTCTTT. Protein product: CASSPGRGMTEAFF.